The rows below give T cell receptor beta chains drawn from one sample of a study of T cell changes during pregnancy in multiple sclerosis. Profiled with immunoSEQ multiplex PCR; TCRdb holds only in-frame clones, not every one. The data show some 80,000 clones, approximately 95% seen once. Sequencing used CD4+ T cells from peripheral blood mononuclear cells, obtained after pregnancy. These receptors were obtained from a female donor with multiple sclerosis, enrolled in a pregnancy study. Both conserved end residues are part of each CDR3. D genes are given only for firm matches.

D gene | J gene | CDR3 length | V gene | CDR3 DNA | CDR3 protein
TRBD2 | TRBJ2-1 | 15 | TRBV7-8 | TGTGCCAGCAGCTTAATAGCGGGAGGGAACAATGAGCAGTTCTTC | CASSLIAGGNNEQFF
TRBD1 | TRBJ2-7 | 16 | TRBV7-8 | TGTGCCAGCAGAAAAAAAGTCGGGACAGGGACCTACGAGCAGTACTTC | CASRKKVGTGTYEQYF
. | TRBJ2-7 | 13 | TRBV19 | TGTGCCAGTAGTATGGCCAGGGGCTACGAGCAGTACTTC | CASSMARGYEQYF
TRBD2 | TRBJ2-1 | 15 | TRBV6-4 | TGTGCCAGCAGTTTGGAGCGGGGGCTCAGGGATGAGCAGTTCTTC | CASSLERGLRDEQFF
TRBD1 | TRBJ1-2 | 14 | TRBV7-6 | TGTGCCAGCAGCCCGACAGGGCCTAACTATGGCTACACCTTC | CASSPTGPNYGYTF
. | TRBJ2-7 | 15 | TRBV27 | TGTGCCAGCAGTTTATCGACAGGTCCCCTTTACGAGCAGTACTTC | CASSLSTGPLYEQYF
TRBD1 | TRBJ1-1 | 15 | TRBV9 | TGTGCCAGCAGCGCGACAGGGGGCGCGGGGACTGAAGCTTTCTTT | CASSATGGAGTEAFF
TRBD2 | TRBJ2-3 | 16 | TRBV11-2 | TGTGCCAGCAGCTTAAGGGCTAGCGGGACCACAGATACGCAGTATTTT | CASSLRASGTTDTQYF
TRBD2 | TRBJ2-5 | 18 | TRBV5-1 | TGCGCCAGCAGCTTGAGTGGGACTAGCGGGAGGAATGGGGAGACCCAGTACTTC | CASSLSGTSGRNGETQYF
. | TRBJ2-7 | 14 | TRBV28 | TGTGCCAGCAGGGCGGAAGGGGATGCCTACGAGCAGTACTTC | CASRAEGDAYEQYF
. | TRBJ1-1 | 14 | TRBV28 | TGTGCCAGCAGTTTTACCACAGCCAACACTGAAGCTTTCTTT | CASSFTTANTEAFF
TRBD1 | TRBJ2-7 | 14 | TRBV19 | TGTGCCAGTAGTAAGGGACAGGTGTTCGACGAGCAGTACTTC | CASSKGQVFDEQYF
TRBD2 | TRBJ2-2 | 16 | TRBV5-5 | TGTGCCAGCAGCCTAATAGCGGGATACGGGTCCGGGGAGCTGTTTTTT | CASSLIAGYGSGELFF
TRBD1 | TRBJ1-1 | 13 | TRBV29-1 | TGCAGCGTTCAGGGACAGGGGAACACTGAAGCTTTCTTT | CSVQGQGNTEAFF
. | TRBJ2-3 | 14 | TRBV7-9 | TGTGCCAGCAGCTTAGAAGTAGGAGGGGATACGCAGTATTTT | CASSLEVGGDTQYF
TRBD2 | TRBJ2-7 | 15 | TRBV28 | TGTGCCAGCAGTGTTCCGGGACTAGCTTTAGGCGAGCAGTACTTC | CASSVPGLALGEQYF
. | TRBJ1-2 | 14 | TRBV28 | TGTGCCAGCAGTTTACATCCCGAGAACTATGGCTACACCTTC | CASSLHPENYGYTF
. | TRBJ2-3 | 16 | TRBV28 | TGTGCCACCTGGACACAACACCTATCTAGCACAGATACGCAGTATTTT | CATWTQHLSSTDTQYF
TRBD1 | TRBJ2-4 | 18 | TRBV11-1 | TGTGCCAGCAGTTCCTCCGGGACAGGGGGACGTTCGGGAAACATTCAGTACTTC | CASSSSGTGGRSGNIQYF
TRBD2 | TRBJ2-2 | 13 | TRBV29-1 | TGCAGCGTTGTTGCGGGAGGTATCGGGGAGCTGTTTTTT | CSVVAGGIGELFF
. | TRBJ2-7 | 15 | TRBV28 | TGTGCCAGCAGTTTAAGCTCAGACAGGCAATACGAGCAGTACTTC | CASSLSSDRQYEQYF
TRBD2 | TRBJ2-7 | 17 | TRBV9 | TGTGCCAGCAGCGAAGGGGGACTAGCGGGTCTACCATACGAGCAGTACTTC | CASSEGGLAGLPYEQYF
TRBD1 | TRBJ1-2 | 14 | TRBV7-9 | TGTGCCAGCAACGGGCCGGGACAGGGTTATGGCTACACCTTC | CASNGPGQGYGYTF
TRBD1 | TRBJ2-2 | 15 | TRBV29-1 | TGCAGCTACCGCCGTGGGACAGGGACATCCGGGGAGCTGTTTTTT | CSYRRGTGTSGELFF
TRBD2 | TRBJ2-7 | 16 | TRBV11-2 | TGTGCCAGCAGCTTAAGACTAGCGGGAGTTGGATACGAGCAGTACTTC | CASSLRLAGVGYEQYF
. | TRBJ1-1 | 12 | TRBV28 | TGTGCCAGCAGTCGAATGGGCGCCCAGGCTTTCTTT | CASSRMGAQAFF
TRBD1 | TRBJ1-1 | 15 | TRBV27 | TGTGCCAGCAGTTTATCGTGGACAGGTGGTCCCCAAGCTTTCTTT | CASSLSWTGGPQAFF
TRBD1 | TRBJ2-5 | 12 | TRBV29-1 | TGCAGCGTTAACAGGGGCCAAGAGACCCAGTACTTC | CSVNRGQETQYF
. | TRBJ2-5 | 13 | TRBV2 | TGTGCCAGCGACGAGGACAGAGAAGAGACCCAGTACTTC | CASDEDREETQYF
TRBD2 | TRBJ2-1 | 17 | TRBV27 | TGTGCCAGCAGTTTACGGATAGCGGGAGGGCCAAGGAATGAGCAGTTCTTC | CASSLRIAGGPRNEQFF
. | TRBJ1-5 | 16 | TRBV19 | TGTGCCAGTAGTACCGGAGTGGGGGGGAGTAGTCAGCCCCAGCATTTT | CASSTGVGGSSQPQHF
TRBD1 | TRBJ2-1 | 16 | TRBV5-4 | TGTGCCAGCAGCTTGGACAGGGGGTATAGGGTAAATGAGCAGTTCTTC | CASSLDRGYRVNEQFF
. | TRBJ2-3 | 18 | TRBV10-3 | TGTGCCATCAGTGAGTCGGTACAGCTCTTTTCTAGCACAGATACGCAGTATTTT | CAISESVQLFSSTDTQYF
. | TRBJ2-3 | 15 | TRBV5-1 | TGCGCCAGCAGCTTGGTAGCGGAGAGCACAGATACGCAGTATTTT | CASSLVAESTDTQYF
TRBD2 | TRBJ2-3 | 17 | TRBV4-1 | TGCGCCAGCAGCCAACCTTCCCGCGGGAGAAGAAAAAATACGCAGTATTTT | CASSQPSRGRRKNTQYF